The 10 T cell receptor beta chains presented below share a single source sample, sequenced in a study of CD8 T cells in Susac syndrome. With random hexamers, 0.5 to 1 ug RNA was reverse transcribed. A single record per CDR3 protein comes from TCRdb applying MiXCR to the immunoSEQ multiplex PCR reads. The repertoire consists of around 200,000 distinct CDR3 sequences, with roughly 94% occurring once and the leading ten covering approximately 0.1%. What was sequenced was CD4+ T cells from PBMCs. These receptors originate from a human donor in good health.

The chain combines TRBV24-1 with TRBJ2-5; no firm D call. V was clipped by 0 bases and J by 5 bases, with 9 bases between them. The germline V gene has CDR1 KGHDR and CDR2 SFDVKD. The CDR3 contains 14 residues. CDR3 bases: TGTGCCACCAGTGATTTGCAAACAGCGGAGACCCAGTACTTC. Translating gives CATSDLQTAETQYF.

This chain links TRBV10-2 with TRBJ2-7, with unresolved D. The ends were cut back, 1 base at V and 3 bases at J, with 4 bases in the middle. This CDR3 has 12 residues. Germline loops: CDR1 WSHSY, CDR2 SAAADI. This CDR3 is CASSELSYEQYF. The CDR3 bases are TGCGCCAGCAGTGAGTTGAGCTACGAGCAGTACTTC.

This sequence joins TRBV5-4 and TRBJ2-1, with TRBD2 identical over 15 bases. Germline loops: CDR1 SGHNT, CDR2 YYREEE (reference sequence). The CDR3 sequence is 15 residues long. Unmatched junction bases numbered 3, after V lost 2 bases and J lost 9 bases. CDR3 in DNA: TGTGCCAGCAGCTTCCGGACTAGCGGGAGGGGTGAGCAGTTCTTC. As protein: CASSFRTSGRGEQFF.

The rearrangement uses TRBV29-1 and TRBJ1-1, with D unresolved. V lost 6 bases and J lost 1, with 12 bases in between. CDR1 is SQVTM, CDR2 ANQGSEA, per germline. This CDR3 is 13 amino acids long. The CDR3: CSVTEGGNTEAFF. The CDR3 bases are TGCAGCGTGACTGAGGGAGGGAACACTGAAGCTTTCTTT.

The table lists this clonotype with a count of one. The genes are TRBV7-9 and TRBJ1-5; D is possibly TRBD1 (6 bases). Trimming removed 5 bases from V and 5 bases from J, with 13 bases in between. Germline assignment: CDR1 SEHNR and CDR2 FQNEAQ (reference sequence). This CDR3 is 14 amino acids long. The CDR3 bases are TGTGCCAGCAGCCCAGGGGTGGGGGATCAGCCCCAGCATTTT. Protein: CASSPGVGDQPQHF.

The rearrangement uses TRBV5-1 and TRBJ2-1; 11 nucleotides agree with TRBD2. The CDR3 loop spans 16 amino acids. From germline, CDR1 is SGHRS and CDR2 YFSETQ. With V trimmed by 1 base and J by 8 bases, 8 bases remained unmatched. The CDR3, as DNA: TGCGCCAGCAGCTTGAGGTCTAGCGGGAGGATAGATGAGCAGTTCTTC. Translation gives CASSLRSSGRIDEQFF.

The chain uses TRBV29-1 and TRBJ2-3, with 9 bases matching TRBD1. The germline CDR1 and CDR2 sequences are SQVTM and ANQGSEA. The CDR3 spans 16 residues. J gave up 4 bases and V 6 bases, and 14 bases lay outside the gene matches. In nucleotides, the CDR3 is TGCAGCGTACAACCATCGGGACAGGGTCCCGCAGATACGCAGTATTTT. Its translation is CSVQPSGQGPADTQYF.

The rearrangement uses TRBV4-1 and TRBJ1-4, with D possibly matching TRBD1 (5 bases). This CDR3 contains 14 residues. The V gene's germline CDR1 is MGHRA and CDR2 YSYEKL. V gave up 7 bases and J gave up 8 bases, with 17 bases separating them. CDR3 loop: CASNGGQYGEKLFF. CDR3 nucleotides: TGCGCCAGCAATGGCGGACAATACGGAGAAAAACTGTTTTTT.

The chain has TRBV4-1 and TRBJ2-3; weak D call: TRBD2 (5 bases). Germline V gives CDR1 MGHRA, CDR2 YSYEKL. V was clipped by 4 bases and J by 0 bases, with 20 bases between them. The CDR3 sequence is 18 residues long. The CDR3 loop reads CASSLGGSHSSSTDTQYF. The CDR3 bases are TGCGCCAGCAGCCTTGGAGGCTCACACAGCTCTAGCACAGATACGCAGTATTTT.

The chain links TRBV28 to TRBJ2-7; TRBD1 matches 8 bases. This CDR3 spans 16 amino acids. Per the germline V gene, CDR1 is MDHEN and CDR2 is SYDVKM. The trim removed 6 bases at V and 7 bases at J, leaving 17 bases unmatched. CDR3 protein: CASSSQRWDRSWEQYV. CDR3 bases: TGTGCCAGCAGCTCACAACGTTGGGACAGGTCATGGGAGCAGTACGTC.